The present TCR beta chain was sequenced within a study of blood T cell repertoires in COVID-19. Whole-study context: Samples came from the United States, Italy and Spain, spanning acute and convalescent COVID-19.

All enrollees were roughly 18 to 95 years old and from about two dozen US areas. Cohorts were determined from participant-reported clinical history. The CDR3 has 16 residues. Germline CDR1 is SGHRS and CDR2 is YFSETQ. The trim removed 2 bases at V and 5 bases at J, leaving 7 bases unmatched. Original analysis: Reference gene primers were amplified, and this amplification served to estimate nucleated cell counts. Method: immunoSEQ multiplex PCR; TCRdb's copy keeps in-frame clones and lacks some. V and J calls plus clone size are reproduced from that table; the DNA served to infer D and trimming. The sample shows 300,000 to 350,000 clones, about nine tenths of them seen only once.

The receptor was isolated from a woman in her thirties who had recovered from COVID-19. V is TRBV5-1 and J is TRBJ2-4; 10 bases line up with TRBD2. The specimen sequenced was PBMCs or T cells enriched from blood (not recorded which). CDR3 amino acids: CASSLGAGGPQNIQYF. As DNA, the CDR3 is TGCGCCAGCAGCTTAGGAGCGGGAGGGCCGCAAAACATTCAGTACTTC.